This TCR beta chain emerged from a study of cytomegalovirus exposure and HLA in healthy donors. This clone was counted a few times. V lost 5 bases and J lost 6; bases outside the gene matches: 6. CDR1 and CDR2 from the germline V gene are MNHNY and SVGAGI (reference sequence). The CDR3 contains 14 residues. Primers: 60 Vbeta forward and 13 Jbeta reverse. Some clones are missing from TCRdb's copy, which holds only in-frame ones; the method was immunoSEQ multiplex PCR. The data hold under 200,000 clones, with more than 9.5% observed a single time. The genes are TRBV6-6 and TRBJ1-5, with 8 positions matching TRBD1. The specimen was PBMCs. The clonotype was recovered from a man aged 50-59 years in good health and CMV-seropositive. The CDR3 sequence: CASSPGQGRQPQHF. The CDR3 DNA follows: TGTGCCAGCAGTCCCGGACAGGGTCGTCAGCCCCAGCATTTT.